This T cell receptor beta chain was sequenced for a study of cytomegalovirus exposure and HLA in healthy donors. In the study overall: A subsequent analysis reported that the roughly 120 validation repertoires were produced on the same platform that had also been used for the 666 first-cohort repertoires. Study-wide results and limits: Reports described diagnosis of cytomegalovirus status by the classifier as highly specific and sensitive. CMV antigen specificity of a few CMV-associated chains was confirmed in vitro.

This clone was seen a single time. Its antigen is as yet unknown. Generated by immunoSEQ multiplex PCR, the TCRdb table keeps only in-frame clones and is missing some. The sample records some 150,000 clones, around nine tenths being singletons. Separate from the 666-subject first cohort, the approximately 120-subject validation cohort was the one that the donors belonged to. The sample was PBMCs. The sequence came from a woman aged 18-30 years in good health and CMV-seropositive.

CDR3 sequence reads: CASSGGQGYPGNTIYF. CDR3 coding DNA: TGTGCCAGCAGTGGGGGACAGGGGTACCCTGGAAACACCATATATTTT. The chain uses TRBV6-1 and TRBJ1-3; 10 nucleotides agree with TRBD1. Germline V gene data show CDR1 as MNHNS and CDR2 as SASEGT. The CDR3 has 16 residues. The J segment lost 2 bases and the V segment lost 4 bases, leaving 5 bases of the junction unmatched.